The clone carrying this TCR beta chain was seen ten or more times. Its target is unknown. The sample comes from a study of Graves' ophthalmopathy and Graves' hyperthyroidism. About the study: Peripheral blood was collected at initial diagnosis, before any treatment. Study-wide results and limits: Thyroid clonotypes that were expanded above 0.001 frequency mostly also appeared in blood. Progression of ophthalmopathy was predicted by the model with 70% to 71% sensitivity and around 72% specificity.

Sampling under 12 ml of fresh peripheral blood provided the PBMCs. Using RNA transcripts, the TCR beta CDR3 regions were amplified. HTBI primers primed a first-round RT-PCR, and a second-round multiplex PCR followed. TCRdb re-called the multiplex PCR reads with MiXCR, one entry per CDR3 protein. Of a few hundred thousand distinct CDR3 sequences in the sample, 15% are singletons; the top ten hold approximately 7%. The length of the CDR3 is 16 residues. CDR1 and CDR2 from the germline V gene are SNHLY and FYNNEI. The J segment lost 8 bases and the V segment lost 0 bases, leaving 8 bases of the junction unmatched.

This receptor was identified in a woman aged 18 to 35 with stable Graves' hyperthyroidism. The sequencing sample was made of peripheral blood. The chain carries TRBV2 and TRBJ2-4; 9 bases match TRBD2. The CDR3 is CASSEASAGGLYIQYF. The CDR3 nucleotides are TGTGCCAGCAGTGAAGCTTCGGCGGGGGGGCTTTACATTCAGTACTTC.